This record looks at one TCR beta chain sequence and its context. Its antigen remains unknown. This sample is part of a study of T cell responses to AZD1222 COVID-19 vaccine. Study-level results: Only a handful of AZD1222 recipients, several in all, had baseline seropositivity. A mostly white British donor set with more females was recruited, and clonal diversity was possibly underestimated. The CD4 TCRs associated with vaccination extended across spike and predominated at 160-218 and 743-854.

Generated by immunoSEQ multiplex PCR, the TCRdb table keeps only in-frame clones and is missing some. The top ten hold under 1.5% of the sample, which has 100,000 or so clones, roughly nine tenths seen once. Germline lookup yields CDR1 SGHTA and CDR2 FQGTGA. Trimming shortened V by 1 base and J by 3 bases, and 7 bases separated the two germline ends. The CDR3 has 15 residues. This chain connects TRBV7-3 to TRBJ2-6; D perhaps matches TRBD1 (6 bases). The specimen comprised peripheral blood, sampled on day 0 of AZD1222 vaccination. The sequence was obtained from an adult in good health. DNA of the CDR3: TGTGCCAGCAGCTTAAGGGGGCTTGGGGCCAACGTCCTGACTTTC. Translating it yields CASSLRGLGANVLTF.